The 18 T cell receptor beta chains below come from one sample, sequenced in a study of T cell responses to AZD1222 COVID-19 vaccine. Assay: immunoSEQ multiplex PCR; the TCRdb copy retains only in-frame clones and omits some. The data contain around 150,000 clones, roughly 90% of them singletons. Sequenced material: peripheral blood, taken 28 days after the second AZD1222 dose. Receptors originate from an adult who received the AZD1222 COVID-19 vaccine.

The DNA for the CDR3 is TGTGCCAGCAGCCAAGTTAAAACTAGCGAAGTTCAAGAGACCCAGTACTTC. Its translation: CASSQVKTSEVQETQYF. The chain joins TRBV4-2 to TRBJ2-5, with TRBD2 matching 7 bases. Trimming removed 1 base from V and 2 bases from J; junction bases left unmatched: 10. This CDR3 contains 17 residues. CDR1 and CDR2 (germline): LGHNA, YNFKEQ.

CDR3 region: CSVGTGMGAKNIQYF. In DNA form, the CDR3 reads TGCAGCGTGGGAACGGGGATGGGGGCCAAAAACATTCAGTACTTC. The chain joins TRBV29-1 to TRBJ2-4, with D maybe TRBD2 (5 bases). The CDR3 totals 15 residues. Germline V gene sequence: CDR1 SQVTM, CDR2 ANQGSEA. V was trimmed by 6 bases and J by 1 base, leaving 16 bases between them.

The J gene is TRBJ1-2, the V gene TRBV4-3; no reliable D call. The germline V gene encodes CDR1 LGHNA and CDR2 YSLEER. CDR3 length equals 14 residues. Trimming removed 1 base from V and 6 bases from J, with 12 bases in between. The CDR3 is CASSQARRRDGYTF. Here the CDR3 DNA reads TGCGCCAGCAGCCAAGCTCGACGGAGGGATGGCTACACCTTC.

The table lists this clone with a count of one. The gene calls are TRBV7-9 and TRBJ2-1, with TRBD2 matching 12 bases. The CDR3 length is 15 residues. CDR1 is SEHNR and CDR2 is FQNEAQ in the germline V gene (reference sequence). J gave up 4 bases and V 2 bases, and 0 bases lay outside the gene matches. The CDR3 here is CASSLLAGGYNEQFF. The CDR3 coding sequence is TGTGCCAGCAGCTTACTAGCGGGAGGGTACAATGAGCAGTTCTTC.

The chain couples TRBV5-1 to TRBJ1-1; possibly TRBD1 for D (5 bases). CDR1 is SGHRS, CDR2 YFSETQ, per germline. The CDR3 length is 15 residues. V shed 4 bases and J shed 1 base, with 14 bases lying between them. CDR3 sequence: CASSPRSGENTEAFF. The CDR3 DNA reads as TGCGCCAGCAGCCCGCGTTCGGGGGAGAACACTGAAGCTTTCTTT.

The chain uses TRBV5-1 and TRBJ1-3; no reliable D call. V was cut by 4 bases and J by 0 bases, with 11 bases left in between. Germline V lookup: CDR1 SGHRS, CDR2 YFSETQ. This CDR3 contains 15 residues. The CDR3 nucleotides read TGCGCCAGCAGCGAACAACCTTTCTCTGGAAACACCATATATTTT. It encodes CASSEQPFSGNTIYF.

The genes are TRBV6-2 or TRBV6-3 and TRBJ2-3; D call uncertain. The ends were cut back, 4 bases at V and 2 bases at J, with 19 bases in the middle. Germline CDR1 MNHEY, CDR2 SVGEGT. The CDR3 has 17 residues. This CDR3 is CASSFRSALRITDTQYF. Written as DNA, the CDR3 is TGTGCCAGCAGTTTCCGATCGGCCCTAAGAATCACAGATACGCAGTATTTT.

J is TRBJ1-6 and V is TRBV5-4; TRBD1 matches at 7 bases. CDR3 length: 15 amino acids. Germline CDR1 reads SGHNT; CDR2 reads YYREEE (reference sequence). Trimming cost V 6 bases and J 7 bases; bases outside gene matches: 10. CDR3 DNA sequence: TGTGCCAGCACCGCAGCCGGGACAGTAAATTCACCCCTCCACTTT. Protein product: CASTAAGTVNSPLHF.

V gene TRBV3-1 (or the pseudogene TRBV3-2) combines with J gene TRBJ1-2; D not resolved. The CDR3 runs to 14 residues. Germline V lookup: CDR1 LGHDT, CDR2 YNNKEL (reference sequence). V was pared by 0 bases and J by 1 base, with 6 bases between. Here the CDR3 reads CASSQDSRNYGYTF. The CDR3, as DNA: TGTGCCAGCAGCCAAGACAGCCGTAACTATGGCTACACCTTC.

The chain has TRBV5-8 and TRBJ2-7; 9 bases fit TRBD1. This CDR3 comprises 17 residues. The trim removed 4 bases at V and 6 bases at J, leaving 17 bases unmatched. CDR1 is SGHTS and CDR2 is YDEGEE in the germline V gene. This chain's CDR3 is CASSVDGQGPRFREQYF. The DNA of the CDR3 is TGTGCCAGCAGCGTAGACGGACAGGGGCCCCGCTTTCGCGAGCAGTACTTC.

The chain joins TRBV27 to TRBJ2-3; 7 positions match TRBD2. The CDR3 is 12 residues long. Germline V gene data show CDR1 as MNHEY and CDR2 as SMNVEV (reference sequence). J gave up 8 bases and V 5 bases, and 4 bases lay outside the gene matches. CDR3 bases: TGTGCCAGCAGTCTGGGAGGGCGTACGCAGTATTTT. This gives the protein CASSLGGRTQYF.

The chain joins TRBV2 to TRBJ2-7; D is possibly TRBD1 or TRBD2 (5 bases each). With 4 bases removed from V and 12 bases from J, the gap between germline ends came to 19 bases. CDR3 size: 13 residues. Germline assignment: CDR1 SNHLY and CDR2 FYNNEI. CDR3 bases: TGTGCCAGCAGTGTCGCGCGAGAGGGGATTCCGTACTTC. Its translation is CASSVAREGIPYF.

The rearrangement joins TRBV5-6 to TRBJ1-1, with D hard to call. The length of the CDR3 is 14 residues. V was trimmed by 4 bases and J by 0 bases, leaving 10 bases between them. Germline values: CDR1 SGHDT, CDR2 YYEEEE. The CDR3 spells CASSLGFLNTEAFF. DNA of the CDR3: TGTGCCAGCAGCCTGGGATTTTTGAACACTGAAGCTTTCTTT.

This clone was observed once. The chain couples TRBV9 to TRBJ2-3; 9 bases map to TRBD1. V shed 2 bases, J shed 3 bases, and the junction held 13 bases outside the gene matches. The CDR3 has 18 residues. CDR1 and CDR2 from the germline V gene are SGDLS and YYNGEE. CDR3 in DNA: TGTGCCAGCAGCGTCCGGGACAGGGACCCCCTCTTGACAGATACGCAGTATTTT. This translates into CASSVRDRDPLLTDTQYF.

The V and J genes are TRBV18 and TRBJ2-4; D is unclear. Germline V CDR1 and CDR2: KGHSH, LQKENI. The CDR3 loop spans 14 amino acids. With 0 bases removed from V and 3 bases from J, the gap between germline ends came to 6 bases. The CDR3 sequence is CASSPPVLKNIQYF. The DNA for the CDR3 is TGTGCCAGCTCACCACCGGTTCTCAAAAACATTCAGTACTTC.

The chain is built from TRBV7-2 and TRBJ2-3, with D uncertain. The V and J ends lost 1 base and 4 bases respectively, with 12 bases between them. This CDR3 spans 15 amino acids. CDR1 is SGHTA, CDR2 FQGNSA, per germline. CDR3 nucleotides: TGTGCCAGCAGCTTAGGAGTAGAAAGGTCAGATACGCAGTATTTT. Residues: CASSLGVERSDTQYF.

The chain couples TRBV5-1 to TRBJ2-7, with TRBD1 matching 7 bases. The CDR3 length is 15 residues. Trimming took 4 bases from V and 0 from J; bases not matched to a gene: 7. Germline CDR1 and CDR2: SGHRS and YFSETQ. The CDR3 loop is CASSPQTGSSYEQYF. The CDR3 coding sequence is TGCGCCAGCAGCCCGCAGACAGGGAGCTCCTACGAGCAGTACTTC.

The chain couples TRBV7-9 to TRBJ2-7; 9 bases line up with TRBD2. The germline CDR1 and CDR2 sequences are SEHNR and FQNEAQ (reference sequence). V was pared by 9 bases and J by 2 bases, with 8 bases of the junction left unmatched. CDR3 length: 14 residues. The CDR3 loop reads CASETAGGPYEQYF. The CDR3 DNA is TGTGCCAGTGAGACGGCGGGAGGGCCCTACGAGCAGTACTTC.